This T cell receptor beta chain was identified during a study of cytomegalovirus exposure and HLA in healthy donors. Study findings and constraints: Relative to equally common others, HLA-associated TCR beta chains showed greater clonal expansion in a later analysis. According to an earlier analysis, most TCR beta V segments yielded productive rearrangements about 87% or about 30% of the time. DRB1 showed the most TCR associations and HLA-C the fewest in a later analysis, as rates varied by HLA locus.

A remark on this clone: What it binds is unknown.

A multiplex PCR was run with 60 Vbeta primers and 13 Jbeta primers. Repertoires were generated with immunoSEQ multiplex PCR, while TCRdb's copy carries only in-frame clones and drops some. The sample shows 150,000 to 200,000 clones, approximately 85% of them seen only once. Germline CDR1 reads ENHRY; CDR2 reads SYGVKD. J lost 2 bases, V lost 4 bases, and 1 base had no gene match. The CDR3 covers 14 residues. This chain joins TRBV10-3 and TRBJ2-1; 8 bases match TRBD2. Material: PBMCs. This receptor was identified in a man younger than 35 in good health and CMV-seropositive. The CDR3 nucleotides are TGTGCCATCAGTGCGGGACTAGCCTACAATGAGCAGTTCTTC. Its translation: CAISAGLAYNEQFF.